The 20 T cell receptor beta chains below all came from one sample that was sequenced in a study of tissue T cells after allogeneic stem cell transplantation. Sequencing was performed with immunoSEQ multiplex PCR; in TCRdb, only in-frame clones are kept and a portion is missing. The data hold some 48,000 clones, with around 70% observed a single time. Sequenced: sorted cells pooled from one or two spleens. These receptors came from a pool of C57BL/6 mice in good health.

This clone was picked up a small number of times. Each gene name is a mouse one. The read terminates 1 residue before the CDR3 end, so the remaining end is supplied by the germline J gene. The V gene is TRBV29, the J gene TRBJ2-1; D is tentatively TRBD1 or TRBD2 (5 bases each). The CDR3 runs to 14 residues. Germline CDR1 is MSHET and CDR2 is SYDVDS. Deletions cut 6 bases from V and 2 bases from J, with 11 bases between. The part of the CDR3 DNA that was read is TGTGCTAGCAGCTGGGACCTTTACTATGCTGAGCAGTTC. Protein product: CASSWDLYYAEQF. The full-length CDR3 reads as CASSWDLYYAEQFF.

Note on this clone: Mouse names are used for the genes. Read coverage stops 1 residue before the CDR3 terminus; the germline J gene supplies the remainder. The chain carries TRBV13-2 and TRBJ2-2; D possibly corresponds to TRBD1 (6 bases). The CDR3 has 15 residues. The germline V gene has CDR1 NNHNN and CDR2 SYGAGS (reference sequence). The V and J ends lost 5 bases and 1 base respectively, with 12 bases between them. Partial CDR3 DNA: TGTGCCAGCGGCGGGGACAAAAAAAACACCGGGCAGCTCTAC. It is translated as CASGGDKKNTGQLY. The whole CDR3 is CASGGDKKNTGQLYF.

On this clone itself: The gene symbols are mouse symbols. Sequencing ends 1 residue short of the CDR3 end; the germline J gene provides the rest. The chain recombines TRBV3 with TRBJ1-2; no clear D gene. Trimming left V 6 bases short and J 0 bases short, with 2 bases between. The CDR3 consists of 11 residues. The V gene's germline CDR1 is SNHLY and CDR2 FYNGKV (reference sequence). The part of the CDR3 DNA that was read is TGTGCCAGCAGATCAAACTCCGACTACACC. Protein sequence: CASRSNSDYT. The whole CDR3 protein reads CASRSNSDYTF.

This clone was counted only a few times. Mouse germline and gene names are used. Sequencing ends 1 residue short of the CDR3 end; the germline J gene provides the rest. V is TRBV12-1 and J is TRBJ2-7, with a tentative D call TRBD2 (6 bases). The germline CDR1 and CDR2 sequences are SGHSN and HYEKVE. Between the trimmed V and J ends, which lost 0 bases and 0 bases, there was a span of 8 bases. The CDR3 contains 14 residues. This CDR3 reads CASSLGDFSYEQYF. Partial CDR3 DNA: TGTGCCAGCTCTCTCGGGGACTTCTCCTATGAACAGTAC.

To note about this clone: The genes and germline here are from mouse. With the read ending 1 residue before the CDR3 end, the germline J gene is used to fill in that end. The V gene is TRBV4, the J gene TRBJ2-7; maybe TRBD2 (6 bases). CDR1 LGHDT and CDR2 YNNKQL come from the germline V gene (reference sequence). This CDR3 comprises 12 residues. V lost 6 bases, J lost 6 bases, and 12 bases lay in between. The sequenced CDR3 bases are TGTGCCAGCAGTTCCGGGACTTCTGAACAGTAC. Amino acids: CASSSGTSEQY. In full, the CDR3 is CASSSGTSEQYF.

With respect to this clone: The germline and genes are mouse ones. The CDR3 is cut off 1 residue early in the read; its end comes from the germline J gene. This sequence joins TRBV12-1 and TRBJ2-1; TRBD1 matches at 8 bases. CDR3 length: 13 amino acids. Germline assignment: CDR1 SGHSN and CDR2 HYEKVE. V shed 0 bases, J shed 7 bases, and the junction held 1 base outside the gene matches. The sequenced CDR3 bases are TGTGCCAGCTCTCTCAACAGGGGGGCTGAGCAGTTC. Translated, it gives CASSLNRGAEQF. The entire CDR3 reads CASSLNRGAEQFF.

A note on this clone: Gene names and germline refer to mouse. CDR3 DNA, as far as it was read: TGTGCCAGCAGCTTTAATAACAACCAGGCTCCGCTT. Its translation: CASSFNNNQAPL. The CDR3 reads in full as CASSFNNNQAPLF. This chain joins TRBV3 and TRBJ1-5; D remains unclear. The DNA ends 1 residue before the CDR3 does, and the rest of the CDR3 is filled in from the germline J gene. The CDR3 sequence is 13 residues long. V was pared by 3 bases and J by 0 bases, with 3 bases between. CDR1 and CDR2 from the germline V gene are SNHLY and FYNGKV (reference sequence).

As to this clone: The genes and germline here are from mouse. Read coverage stops 1 residue before the CDR3 terminus; the germline J gene supplies the remainder. The rearrangement joins TRBV31 to TRBJ2-7, with TRBD2 identical over 10 bases. Trimming removed 0 bases from V and 6 bases from J; junction bases left unmatched: 5. The CDR3 consists of 14 residues. CDR1 is GKSSPN and CDR2 is SITVG in the germline V gene. Incomplete CDR3 DNA: TGTGCCTGGAGTCTAGCTGGGGGGGCGCTTGAACAGTAC. Translation: CAWSLAGGALEQY. From start to end, the CDR3 is CAWSLAGGALEQYF.

Comment on this clone: Mouse names are used for the genes. The sequence runs out 1 residue before the end of the CDR3; the remainder is reconstructed from the germline J gene. The chain recombines TRBV26 with TRBJ2-5; 12 nucleotides align to TRBD2. The CDR3 is 14 residues long. CDR1 is KGHPV, CDR2 FQNQEV, per germline (reference sequence). After removal of 4 bases from V and 5 bases from J, the junction contained 1 base not matched to a gene. The covered CDR3 bases are TGTGCCAGCAGTCCGGGACTGGGGGGAGACACCCAGTAC. Protein product: CASSPGLGGDTQY. In full, the CDR3 is CASSPGLGGDTQYF.

This clone was observed a few times. Gene names are the mouse ones. The CDR3 is cut off 1 residue early in the read; its end comes from the germline J gene. This sequence joins TRBV19 and TRBJ2-7; 12 bases line up with TRBD1. Germline V gene lookup returns CDR1 FNHDT and CDR2 SITEND (reference sequence). Trimming cost V 6 bases and J 7 bases; bases outside gene matches: 11. CDR3 length: 15 amino acids. The CDR3 protein is CASKVHRDRGREQYF. The CDR3 bases that were read are TGTGCCAGCAAGGTCCACCGGGACAGGGGGCGAGAACAGTAC.

In regard to this clone: Gene and germline names: mouse. The read gets to within 1 residue of the CDR3 end, and the germline J gene fills in the rest. The rearrangement links TRBV1 to TRBJ1-1; D is unresolved. The CDR3 sequence is 12 residues long. Germline assignment: CDR1 NSQYPW and CDR2 LRSPGD (reference sequence). With 2 bases removed from V and 4 bases from J, the gap between germline ends came to 5 bases. Incomplete CDR3 DNA: TGCACCTGCAGTGCACCCAGCACAGAAGTCTTC. It translates to CTCSAPSTEVF. The full CDR3 is CTCSAPSTEVFF. Full variable domain (outside the CDR3, taken from reference TRBV1 and TRBJ1-1): VTLLEQNPRWRLVPRGQAVNLRCILKNSQYPWMSWYQQDLQKQLQWLFTLRSPGDKEVKSLPGADYLATRVTDTELRLQVANMSQGRTLYCTCSAPSTEVFFGKGTRLTVV.

Comment on this clone: The genes and germline here are from mouse. The covered CDR3 bases are TGTGCCAGCGGTGATGGACAGGGGAATTCGCCCCTCTAC. It is translated as CASGDGQGNSPLY. The full-length CDR3 reads as CASGDGQGNSPLYF. The genes are TRBV13-2 and TRBJ1-6, with 8 bases that match TRBD1. The read gets to within 1 residue of the CDR3 end, and the germline J gene fills in the rest. TRBJ1-6 is noted as an ORF with a role that remains uncertain. The germline V gene has CDR1 NNHNN and CDR2 SYGAGS (reference sequence). With 0 bases clipped from V and 7 bases from J, the junction kept 0 bases outside the gene matches. The CDR3 spans 14 residues.

This clone was observed once. Gene names denote mouse genes. The CDR3 extends 1 residue past the end of the read, so its final part is completed from the germline J gene. The gene calls are TRBV13-1 and TRBJ1-2; D unclear. The CDR3 runs to 13 residues. Germline V CDR1 and CDR2: NSHNY, SYGAGN. Trimming cost V 3 bases and J 0 bases, with 6 bases left between them. The sequenced CDR3 bases are TGTGCCAGCAGTGGACAATCAAACTCCGACTACACC. Encoded protein: CASSGQSNSDYT. The full CDR3 reads CASSGQSNSDYTF.

As for this clone: Gene names refer to mouse genes. The read terminates 1 residue before the CDR3 end, so the remaining end is supplied by the germline J gene. The chain employs TRBV20 and TRBJ1-1; tentative D call: TRBD1 (6 bases). The CDR3 sequence is 14 residues long. Trimming removed 2 bases from V and 1 base from J, with 11 bases in between. Germline assignment: CDR1 GFQATS and CDR2 STVNSAI. CDR3 DNA, as far as it was read: TGTGGTGCTAGGCAGGGGCGCGGAAACACAGAAGTCTTC. Translation gives CGARQGRGNTEVF. The entire CDR3 sequence reads CGARQGRGNTEVFF.

Note on this clone: Gene names and germline match the mouse. The missing CDR3 end, 1 residue past where the read stops, is filled in from the germline J gene. The chain employs TRBV12-2 and TRBJ1-5; TRBD1 is a possible D gene (5 bases). The V end was cut by 0 bases, the J end by 1 base, with 9 bases between. Germline V lookup: CDR1 SGHLS, CDR2 HYDKME. CDR3 length: 15 amino acids. CDR3 residues: CASSLGTANNQAPLF. The sequenced part of the CDR3 DNA is TGTGCCAGCTCTCTCGGGACCGCCAACAACCAGGCTCCGCTT.

Remarks on this clone: Germline and genes: mouse. The read finishes 1 residue shy of the CDR3 end, and the germline J gene is used to complete it. This chain links TRBV5 with TRBJ1-4; D is undetermined. The ends were cut back, 0 bases at V and 5 bases at J, with 7 bases in the middle. The CDR3 spans 14 residues. Looked up from germline, CDR1 is LGHNA and CDR2 is YNLKQL (reference sequence). CDR3 bases read: TGTGCCAGCAGCCAAGAGGGCCGGAACGAAAGATTATTT. This sequence encodes CASSQEGRNERLF. From start to end, the CDR3 is CASSQEGRNERLFF.

About this clone itself: The listed genes are named as in mouse. The missing CDR3 end, 1 residue past where the read stops, is filled in from the germline J gene. The rearrangement uses TRBV16 and TRBJ1-1; D is unresolved. The CDR3 consists of 13 residues. Deletions cut 1 base from V and 0 bases from J, with 3 bases between. Germline V gene sequence: CDR1 SGHSA, CDR2 FRNQAP. The CDR3 protein is CASSLASNTEVFF. CDR3 DNA (partial): TGTGCAAGCAGCTTAGCATCAAACACAGAAGTCTTC.

This clone was counted a few times. Genes and germline are mouse. With the read ending 1 residue before the CDR3 end, the germline J gene is used to fill in that end. The V call is TRBV5, the J call TRBJ2-7; TRBD2 agrees at 9 bases. Germline V gives CDR1 LGHNA, CDR2 YNLKQL (reference sequence). Trimming removed 0 bases from V and 2 bases from J; junction bases left unmatched: 2. The CDR3 length is 15 residues. CDR3 bases read: TGTGCCAGCAGCCAAGACTGGGGGGGTCCCTATGAACAGTAC. It encodes CASSQDWGGPYEQY. The full CDR3 reads CASSQDWGGPYEQYF.

With respect to this clone: Here the gene names and germline are mouse. The read ends 1 residue early relative to the CDR3; the germline J gene fills the gap. The chain is built from TRBV12-2 and TRBJ2-4; a possible D gene is TRBD2 (7 bases). The V and J ends lost 3 bases and 0 bases respectively, with 9 bases between them. The CDR3 covers 14 residues. The germline gives CDR1 SGHLS, CDR2 HYDKME. The sequenced part of the CDR3 DNA is TGTGCCAGCTCTGAGGGGGGGAGTCAAAACACCTTGTAC. Protein: CASSEGGSQNTLY. The CDR3, in full, reads CASSEGGSQNTLYF.

Of note for this clone: Gene names follow the mouse nomenclature. Read coverage stops 1 residue before the CDR3 terminus; the germline J gene supplies the remainder. The chain has TRBV16 and TRBJ2-1; 8 bases agree with TRBD1. After removal of 4 bases from V and 3 bases from J, the junction contained 5 bases not matched to a gene. The CDR3 loop spans 15 amino acids. Germline values: CDR1 SGHSA, CDR2 FRNQAP. The sequenced CDR3 bases are TGTGCAAGCAGCTCCAAGACAGGGGTCTATGCTGAGCAGTTC. It yields the protein CASSSKTGVYAEQF. The whole CDR3 is CASSSKTGVYAEQFF.